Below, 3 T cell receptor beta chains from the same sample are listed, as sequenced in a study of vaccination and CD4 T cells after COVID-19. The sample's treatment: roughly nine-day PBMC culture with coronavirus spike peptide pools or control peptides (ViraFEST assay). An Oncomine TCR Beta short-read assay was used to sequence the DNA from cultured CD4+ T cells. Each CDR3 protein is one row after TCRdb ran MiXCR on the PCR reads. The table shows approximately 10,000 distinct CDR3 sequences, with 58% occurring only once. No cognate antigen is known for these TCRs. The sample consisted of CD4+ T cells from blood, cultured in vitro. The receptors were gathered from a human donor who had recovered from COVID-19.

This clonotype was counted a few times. The CDR3 loop reads CASSLNSGNTIYF. CDR3 nucleotide sequence: TGTGCCAGCAGCTTAAACTCTGGAAACACCATATATTTT. This chain uses TRBV7-2 with TRBJ1-3; no reliable D call. The CDR3 spans 13 residues. The V gene's germline CDR1 is SGHTA and CDR2 FQGNSA. Trimming left V 2 bases short and J 0 bases short, with 2 bases between.

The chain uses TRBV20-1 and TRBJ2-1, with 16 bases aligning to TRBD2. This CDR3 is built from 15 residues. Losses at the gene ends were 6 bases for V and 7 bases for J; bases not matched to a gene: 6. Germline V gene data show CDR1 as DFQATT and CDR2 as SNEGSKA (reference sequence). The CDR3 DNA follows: TGCAGTGCGGACGGGACTAGCGGGGGGGGGAATGAGCAGTTCTTC. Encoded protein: CSADGTSGGGNEQFF.

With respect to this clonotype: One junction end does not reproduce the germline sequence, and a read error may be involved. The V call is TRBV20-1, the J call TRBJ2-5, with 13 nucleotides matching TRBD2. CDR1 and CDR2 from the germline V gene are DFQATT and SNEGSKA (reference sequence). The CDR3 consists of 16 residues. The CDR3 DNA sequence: TGCAGTCCTAGCCCTTCCGGGACTAGCGGGATTGAGACCCAGTACTTC. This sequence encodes CSPSPSGTSGIETQYF.